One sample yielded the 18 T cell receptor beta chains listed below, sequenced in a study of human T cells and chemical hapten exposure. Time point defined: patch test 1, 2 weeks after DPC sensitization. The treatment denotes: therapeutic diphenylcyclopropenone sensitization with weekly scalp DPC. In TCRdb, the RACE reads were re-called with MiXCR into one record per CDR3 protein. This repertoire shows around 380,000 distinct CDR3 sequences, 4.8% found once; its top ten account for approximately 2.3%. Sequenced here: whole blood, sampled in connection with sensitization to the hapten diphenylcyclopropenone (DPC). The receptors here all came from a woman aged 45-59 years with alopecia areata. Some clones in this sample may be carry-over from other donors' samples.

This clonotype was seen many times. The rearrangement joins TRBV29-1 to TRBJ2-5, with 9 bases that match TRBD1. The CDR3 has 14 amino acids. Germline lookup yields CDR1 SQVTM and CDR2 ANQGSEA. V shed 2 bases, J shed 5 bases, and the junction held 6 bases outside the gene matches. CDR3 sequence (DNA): TGCAGCGTTGAACACAGGGGGCAGGGCGAGACCCAGTACTTC. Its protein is CSVEHRGQGETQYF.

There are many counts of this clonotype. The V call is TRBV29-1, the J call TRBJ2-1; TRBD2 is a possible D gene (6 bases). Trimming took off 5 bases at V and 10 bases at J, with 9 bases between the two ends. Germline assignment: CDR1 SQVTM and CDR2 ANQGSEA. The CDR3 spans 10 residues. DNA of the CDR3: TGCAGCGTTCCCGGGAGCGAGCAGTTCTTC. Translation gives CSVPGSEQFF.

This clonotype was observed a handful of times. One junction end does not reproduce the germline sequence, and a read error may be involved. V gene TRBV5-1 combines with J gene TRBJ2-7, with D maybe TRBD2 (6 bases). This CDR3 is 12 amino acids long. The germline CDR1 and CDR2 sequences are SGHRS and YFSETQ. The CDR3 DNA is TGCGCCAGCAGCTTGGAGGGGTCGGGACTTCTCTTC. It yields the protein CASSLEGSGLLF.

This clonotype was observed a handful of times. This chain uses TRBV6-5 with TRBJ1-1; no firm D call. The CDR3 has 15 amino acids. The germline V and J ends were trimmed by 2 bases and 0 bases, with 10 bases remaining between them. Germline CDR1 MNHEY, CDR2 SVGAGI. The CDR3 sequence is CASSYSSAMNTEAFF. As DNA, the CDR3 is TGTGCCAGCAGTTACAGTTCAGCCATGAACACTGAAGCTTTCTTT.

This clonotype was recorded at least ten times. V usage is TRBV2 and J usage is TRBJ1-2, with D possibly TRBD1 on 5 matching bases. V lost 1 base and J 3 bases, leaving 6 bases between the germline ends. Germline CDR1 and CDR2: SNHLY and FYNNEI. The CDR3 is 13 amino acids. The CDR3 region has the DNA TGTGCCAGCAGTGAAGGAGGGGACTATGGCTACACCTTC. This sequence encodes CASSEGGDYGYTF.

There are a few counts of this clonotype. As DNA, the CDR3 is TGCGCCAGCAGCTTGATGGCAGACACTGAAGCTTTCTTT. Encoded protein: CASSLMADTEAFF. V is TRBV5-1 and J is TRBJ1-1; D is unclear. The CDR3 has 13 residues. Germline CDR1 SGHRS, CDR2 YFSETQ. The V end was cut by 1 base, the J end by 3 bases, with 7 bases between. Supplemented by reference TRBV5-1 and TRBJ1-1, the full variable domain reads KAGVTQTPRYLIKTRGQQVTLSCSPISGHRSVSWYQQTPGQGLQFLFEYFSETQRNKGNFPGRFSGRQFSNSRSEMNVSTLELGDSALYLCASSLMADTEAFFGQGTRLTVV.

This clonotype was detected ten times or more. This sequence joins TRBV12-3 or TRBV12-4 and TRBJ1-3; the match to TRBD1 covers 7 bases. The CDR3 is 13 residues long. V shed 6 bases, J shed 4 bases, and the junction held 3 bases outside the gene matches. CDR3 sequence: CASSRTGGNTIYF. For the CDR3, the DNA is TGTGCCAGCAGCCGGACAGGCGGAAACACCATATATTTT.

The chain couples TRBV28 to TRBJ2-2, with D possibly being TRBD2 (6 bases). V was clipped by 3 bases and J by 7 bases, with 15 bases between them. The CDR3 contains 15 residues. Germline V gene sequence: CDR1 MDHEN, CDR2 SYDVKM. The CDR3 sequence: CASSFGGGNNGELFF. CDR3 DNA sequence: TGTGCCAGCAGTTTTGGAGGCGGGAATAACGGGGAGCTGTTTTTT.

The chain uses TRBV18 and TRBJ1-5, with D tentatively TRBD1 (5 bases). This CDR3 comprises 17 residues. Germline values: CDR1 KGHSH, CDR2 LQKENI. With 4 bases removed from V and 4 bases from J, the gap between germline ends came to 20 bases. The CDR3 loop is CASSLDSYRIENQPQHF. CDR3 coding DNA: TGTGCCAGCTCACTCGACAGTTACAGGATCGAGAATCAGCCCCAGCATTTT.

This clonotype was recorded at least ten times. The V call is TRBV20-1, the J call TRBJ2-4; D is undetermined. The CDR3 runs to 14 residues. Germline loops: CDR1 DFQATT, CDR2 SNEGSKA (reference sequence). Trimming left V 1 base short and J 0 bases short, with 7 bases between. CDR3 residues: CSARAAGAKNIQYF. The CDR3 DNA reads TGCAGTGCTAGAGCGGCAGGAGCCAAAAACATTCAGTACTTC.

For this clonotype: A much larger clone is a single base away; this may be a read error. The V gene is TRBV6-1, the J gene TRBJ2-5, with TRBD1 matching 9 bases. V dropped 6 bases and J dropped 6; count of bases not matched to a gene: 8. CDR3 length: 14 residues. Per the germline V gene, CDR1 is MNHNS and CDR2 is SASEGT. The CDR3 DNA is TGTGCCAGCAGGCCGGGACAGGGTACGAAGACCCAGTACTTC. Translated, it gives CASRPGQGTKTQYF.

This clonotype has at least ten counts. CDR3 nucleotides: TGCAGTGCTAGAAGGGGCCGGGATCAGCCCCAGCATTTT. Translating gives CSARRGRDQPQHF. The chain is built from TRBV20-1 and TRBJ1-5; D perhaps matches TRBD1 (5 bases). The CDR3 sequence is 13 residues long. Trimming removed 2 bases at V and 5 bases at J, with 10 bases between. Germline V lookup: CDR1 DFQATT, CDR2 SNEGSKA (reference sequence).

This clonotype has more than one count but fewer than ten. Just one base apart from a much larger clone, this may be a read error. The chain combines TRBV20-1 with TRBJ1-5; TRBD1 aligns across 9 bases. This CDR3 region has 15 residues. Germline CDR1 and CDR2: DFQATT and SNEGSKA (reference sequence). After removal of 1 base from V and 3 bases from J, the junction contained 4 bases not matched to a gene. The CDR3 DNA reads TGCAGTGCTAGAGCCGGACAGGGGAACAATCAGCCCCAGCATTTT. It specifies CSARAGQGNNQPQHF.

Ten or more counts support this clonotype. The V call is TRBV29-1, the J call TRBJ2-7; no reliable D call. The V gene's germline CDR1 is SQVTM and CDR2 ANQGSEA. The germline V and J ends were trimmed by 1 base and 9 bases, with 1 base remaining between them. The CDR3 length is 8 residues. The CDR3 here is CSVEGQYF. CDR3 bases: TGCAGCGTTGAAGGGCAGTACTTC.

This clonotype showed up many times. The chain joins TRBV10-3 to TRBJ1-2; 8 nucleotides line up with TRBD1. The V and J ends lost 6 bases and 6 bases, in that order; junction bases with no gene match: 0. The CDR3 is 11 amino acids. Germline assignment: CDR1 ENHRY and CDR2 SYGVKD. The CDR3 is CAIRTGDGYTF. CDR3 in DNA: TGTGCCATCAGGACAGGGGATGGCTACACCTTC.

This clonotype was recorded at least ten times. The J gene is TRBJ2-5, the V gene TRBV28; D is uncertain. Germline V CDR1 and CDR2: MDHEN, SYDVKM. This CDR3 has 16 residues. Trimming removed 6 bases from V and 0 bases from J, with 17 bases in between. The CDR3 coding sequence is TGTGCCAGCAGGACTCGGAGTGCCTGGTACCAAGAGACCCAGTACTTC. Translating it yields CASRTRSAWYQETQYF.

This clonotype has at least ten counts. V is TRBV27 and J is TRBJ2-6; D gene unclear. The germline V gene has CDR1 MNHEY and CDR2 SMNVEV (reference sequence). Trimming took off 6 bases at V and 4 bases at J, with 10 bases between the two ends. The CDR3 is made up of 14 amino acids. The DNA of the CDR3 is TGTGCCAGCAGAGAGGCCGCAGGGGCCAACGTCCTGACTTTC. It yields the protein CASREAAGANVLTF.

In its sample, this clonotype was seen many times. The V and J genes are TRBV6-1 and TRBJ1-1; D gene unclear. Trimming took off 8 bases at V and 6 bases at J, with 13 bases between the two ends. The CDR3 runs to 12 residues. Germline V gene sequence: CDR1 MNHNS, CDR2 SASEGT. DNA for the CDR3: TGTGCCAGCGCGTTGCCGGCCCCTGAAGCTTTCTTT. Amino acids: CASALPAPEAFF.